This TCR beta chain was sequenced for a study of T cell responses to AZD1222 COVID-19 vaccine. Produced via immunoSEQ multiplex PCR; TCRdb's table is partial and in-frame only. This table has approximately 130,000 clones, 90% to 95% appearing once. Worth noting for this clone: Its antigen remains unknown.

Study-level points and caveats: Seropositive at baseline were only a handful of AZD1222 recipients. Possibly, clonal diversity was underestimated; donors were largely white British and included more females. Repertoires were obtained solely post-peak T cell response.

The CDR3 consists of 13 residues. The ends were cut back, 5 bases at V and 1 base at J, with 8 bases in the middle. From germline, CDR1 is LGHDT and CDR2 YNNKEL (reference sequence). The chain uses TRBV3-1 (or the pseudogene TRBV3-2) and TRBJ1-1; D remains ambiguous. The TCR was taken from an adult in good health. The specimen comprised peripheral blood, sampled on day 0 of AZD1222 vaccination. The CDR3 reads CASSLQTNTEAFF. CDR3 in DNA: TGTGCCAGCAGCTTACAGACGAACACTGAAGCTTTCTTT.